A single sample gave rise to the 18 T cell receptor beta chains below, sequenced in a study of OX40 agonist ivuxolimab in advanced cancers. Produced via immunoSEQ multiplex PCR; TCRdb's table is partial and in-frame only. This sample yields some 67,000 clones, of which more than 70% are seen a single time; around 0.56% belongs to the top ten. The input for sequencing was CD4+ or CD8+ T cells sorted from blood, taken in a trial of the OX40 agonist ivuxolimab. The receptors were sampled from an adult with an advanced solid tumor such as melanoma, head and neck, liver or kidney cancer.

The CDR3 DNA reads TGTGCCAGCAGCTTCACGGGGGGCGTCACAGATACGCAGTATTTT. It codes for CASSFTGGVTDTQYF. This chain connects TRBV5-4 to TRBJ2-3, with D perhaps TRBD2 (7 bases). The CDR3 has 15 amino acids. Germline V lookup: CDR1 SGHNT, CDR2 YYREEE (reference sequence). V gave up 2 bases and J gave up 2 bases, with 12 bases separating them.

The rearrangement uses TRBV7-9 and TRBJ2-3; the D is unclear. With 5 bases removed from V and 5 bases from J, the gap between germline ends came to 8 bases. Germline lookup yields CDR1 SEHNR and CDR2 FQNEAQ (reference sequence). This CDR3 is built from 12 residues. CDR3 nucleotide sequence: TGTGCCAGCAGCCCCTGGGGAGATACGCAGTATTTT. Amino acids: CASSPWGDTQYF.

This clone is a singleton in its sample. The V gene is TRBV4-1, the J gene TRBJ2-7, with D unclear. The CDR3 is 13 residues long. The germline gives CDR1 MGHRA, CDR2 YSYEKL. The V gene lost 2 bases and the J gene lost 3 bases, with 8 bases spanning the gap. This CDR3 reads CASSQNSYYEQYF. CDR3 nucleotides: TGCGCCAGCAGCCAAAACAGCTACTACGAGCAGTACTTC.

The gene calls are TRBV18 and TRBJ1-2, with TRBD1 identical over 7 bases. This CDR3 spans 16 amino acids. In germline, CDR1 is KGHSH, CDR2 LQKENI. Trimming at V came to 3 bases and at J to 2 bases, leaving 9 bases not matched to a gene. The CDR3 bases are TGTGCCAGCTCACCGAACAACTGGGGACAGAACTATGGCTACACCTTC. It yields the protein CASSPNNWGQNYGYTF.

The chain links TRBV12-5 to TRBJ2-5; no clear D. The CDR3 runs to 13 residues. Per the germline V gene, CDR1 is LGHNT and CDR2 is FRNRAP. V was pared by 6 bases and J by 7 bases, with 15 bases between. In DNA form, the CDR3 reads TGTGCTAGTGGGCTTAGTGGTCCGGGGACCCAGTACTTC. Protein: CASGLSGPGTQYF.

This clone showed up just once. The chain is built from TRBV6-5 and TRBJ1-2; no clear D gene. Germline-derived CDR1 and CDR2 are MNHEY and SVGAGI. V was pared by 4 bases and J by 3 bases, with 9 bases between. The CDR3 has 13 residues. CDR3 sequence reads: CASSSRKYYGYTF. The CDR3 DNA reads TGTGCCAGCAGTTCGCGAAAATACTATGGCTACACCTTC.

The sample holds one count of this clone. The chain is built from TRBV10-2 and TRBJ1-1, with D uncertain. Germline V lookup: CDR1 WSHSY, CDR2 SAAADI. With 6 bases removed from V and 5 bases from J, the gap between germline ends came to 13 bases. The CDR3 totals 13 residues. The CDR3 protein is CASSGSRWTEAFF. DNA for the CDR3: TGCGCCAGCAGCGGGAGCCGTTGGACTGAAGCTTTCTTT.

The CDR3 region has the DNA TGTGCCAGCAGCTTACAGGGGGAAAAGCAGTACTTC. Translated: CASSLQGEKQYF. The chain is built from TRBV7-2 and TRBJ2-7; 7 bases match TRBD1. Germline values: CDR1 SGHTA, CDR2 FQGNSA. Losses at the gene ends were 2 bases for V and 8 bases for J; bases not matched to a gene: 3. This CDR3 contains 12 residues.

V gene TRBV7-9 combines with J gene TRBJ1-3; no clear D gene. Germline loops: CDR1 SEHNR, CDR2 FQNEAQ (reference sequence). The CDR3 is made up of 12 amino acids. With 3 bases removed from V and 8 bases from J, the gap between germline ends came to 8 bases. CDR3 amino acids: CASSFSGDTIYF. For the CDR3, the DNA is TGTGCCAGCAGCTTCTCGGGAGACACCATATATTTT.

J is TRBJ1-6 and V is TRBV6-5, with D perhaps matching TRBD1 (5 bases). With 10 bases removed from V and 7 bases from J, the gap between germline ends came to 14 bases. The CDR3 covers 13 residues. Germline CDR1 MNHEY, CDR2 SVGAGI. The CDR3 DNA reads as TGTGCCACCAGGGACGGCCCAAATTCACCCCTCCACTTT. Amino acids: CATRDGPNSPLHF.

A few counts support this clone. J is TRBJ2-1 and V is TRBV29-1, with no clear D. CDR1 is SQVTM, CDR2 ANQGSEA, per germline. This CDR3 region has 10 residues. The CDR3 spells CRTHPGEQFF. The CDR3 coding sequence is TGCAGGACCCACCCGGGTGAGCAGTTCTTC.

V and J are TRBV6-5 and TRBJ2-7; D remains ambiguous. Trimming took off 5 bases at V and 3 bases at J, with 5 bases between the two ends. Germline assignment: CDR1 MNHEY and CDR2 SVGAGI. The CDR3 is made up of 11 amino acids. CDR3 region: CASSERYEQYF. The CDR3 DNA follows: TGTGCCAGCAGTGAACGCTACGAGCAGTACTTC.

The V call is TRBV28, the J call TRBJ1-6, with a possible D match to TRBD1 (5 bases). This CDR3 region has 14 residues. The germline V gene encodes CDR1 MDHEN and CDR2 SYDVKM. With 8 bases removed from V and 7 bases from J, the gap between germline ends came to 15 bases. As DNA, the CDR3 is TGTGCCAGCTCCTCCCCAGGGACCAATTCACCCCTCCACTTT. Translation gives CASSSPGTNSPLHF.

The sample holds a few counts of this clone. The V call is TRBV6-6, the J call TRBJ1-6; D may be TRBD1 (5 bases). CDR1 and CDR2 (germline): MNHNY, SVGAGI (reference sequence). Trimming left V 7 bases short and J 14 bases short, with 12 bases between. The CDR3 covers 11 residues. The chain's CDR3 is CASIQGESLHF. For the CDR3, the DNA is TGTGCCAGCATCCAGGGAGAATCCCTCCACTTT.

This chain joins TRBV28 and TRBJ1-5; D unclear. CDR1 is MDHEN and CDR2 is SYDVKM in the germline V gene. This CDR3 has 12 amino acids. The V and J ends lost 9 bases and 1 base respectively, with 7 bases between them. CDR3 amino acids: CASGQSNQPQHF. CDR3 in DNA: TGTGCCAGTGGGCAAAGCAATCAGCCCCAGCATTTT.

The chain joins TRBV6-1 to TRBJ1-2, with D perhaps TRBD1 (5 bases). CDR3 length: 14 amino acids. The germline gives CDR1 MNHNS, CDR2 SASEGT. V shed 1 base and J shed 8 bases, with 14 bases lying between them. CDR3: CASSEGRGLRGYTF. CDR3 DNA sequence: TGTGCCAGCAGTGAAGGTAGGGGTTTGAGAGGCTACACCTTC.

The chain is built from TRBV19 and TRBJ1-3, with a weak D call TRBD1 (6 bases). Germline V gives CDR1 LNHDA, CDR2 SQIVND (reference sequence). V dropped 8 bases and J dropped 0 bases, with 17 bases sitting between them. The length of the CDR3 is 16 residues. The CDR3 is CASRAADRFSGNTIYF. The CDR3 DNA reads TGTGCCAGTCGGGCCGCTGACAGGTTCTCTGGAAACACCATATATTTT.

The genes are TRBV25-1 and TRBJ2-2; TRBD1 is a possible D gene (6 bases). Germline V lookup: CDR1 MGHDK, CDR2 SYGVNS. The CDR3 loop spans 15 amino acids. V lost 3 bases and J 7 bases, leaving 15 bases between the germline ends. In nucleotides, the CDR3 is TGTGCCAGCAGTGAGCTACAGGGAGCTGGCGGGGAGCTGTTTTTT. This codes for CASSELQGAGGELFF.